This T cell receptor beta chain was found in a study of cytomegalovirus exposure and HLA in healthy donors. Findings and limits, study-wide: TRBV6-2, TRBV6-3 and other indistinguishable V segments were excluded. Among TCR beta chains, those listed as cytomegalovirus-associated numbered around 160.

For this clone: The antigen is unknown.

Germline lookup yields CDR1 MNHEY and CDR2 SMNVEV (reference sequence). This CDR3 contains 13 residues. Trimming at V came to 6 bases and at J to 4 bases, leaving 4 bases not matched to a gene. This PCR relied on a set of 60 Vbeta primers and 13 Jbeta primers. In the study's own analysis: Later analysis identified 88 million or so unique TCR beta chains, 10 million to 12 million shared. Measured with immunoSEQ multiplex PCR; TCRdb has only the in-frame clones, and not every one. From that table come the V and J calls and clone size; the DNA was used to work out D and trimming. Here the sample spans approximately 110,000 clones, roughly 15% being singletons.

Material for sequencing was PBMCs. This chain links TRBV27 with TRBJ1-1, with 8 nucleotides matching TRBD1. This clonotype was sampled from a woman younger than 35 in good health and CMV-seronegative. The CDR3 nucleotides read TGTGCCAGCAGGGGTACAGGGGGCACTGAAGCTTTCTTT. Translating it yields CASRGTGGTEAFF.